Detailed here is one T cell receptor (beta chain). The antigen remains undetermined. The data originate from a study of vaccination and CD4 T cells after COVID-19. Study-level background: Each control culture was treated with a CEFX pool, an HIV-1 Nef pool, or no peptide.

An Oncomine TCR Beta short-read assay was used to sequence the DNA from cultured CD4+ T cells. It was cultured CD4+ T cells from which genomic DNA was extracted. MiXCR, applied by TCRdb to the PCR reads, yields one record per CDR3 protein. The repertoire includes about 28,000 distinct CDR3 sequences, less than 80% of them detected once, and approximately 16% sits in the top ten. Trimming took off 3 bases at V and 4 bases at J, with 10 bases between the two ends. The CDR3 is 13 residues long. Germline CDR1 reads LNHDA; CDR2 reads SQIVND (reference sequence). The sample's treatment: approximately nine-day PBMC culture with coronavirus spike peptide pools or control peptides (ViraFEST assay). ViraFEST grew antigen-specific T cells using peptide pools, then sequenced TCRs. PBMC cultures, at around 2 million cells per well, received about 9.4 IU/ml IL-2 and about 9.2 ug/ml peptide pools.

This clonotype originated in a human donor who received a COVID-19 vaccine. The specimen was CD4+ T cells from blood, cultured in vitro, collected after SARS-CoV-2 vaccination. The chain employs TRBV19 and TRBJ2-7; D uncertain. The CDR3 sequence: CASSITGPYEQYF. CDR3 sequence (DNA): TGTGCCAGTAGTATTACTGGGCCTTACGAGCAGTACTTC.